This entry lists 30 T cell receptor beta chains sequenced from one sample in a study of radiotherapy plus CTLA-4 blockade in lung cancer. TCRdb's table, derived via immunoSEQ multiplex PCR, lists solely in-frame clones and lacks some. Altogether about 55,000 clones are present, 70% to 85% being singletons, with the ten largest covering over 6%. Sequencing used peripheral blood, obtained from a patient treated with radiotherapy plus ipilimumab. Receptor source: a human donor with non-small cell lung cancer whose response to radiotherapy plus ipilimumab could not be evaluated.

This rearrangement joins TRBV19 to TRBJ1-1; a possible D gene is TRBD1 (6 bases). This CDR3 has 11 amino acids. V lost 10 bases and J lost 3, with 9 bases in between. The V gene's germline CDR1 is LNHDA and CDR2 SQIVND (reference sequence). CDR3 bases: TGTGCCACCAGGGGTTACACTGAAGCTTTCTTT. This gives the protein CATRGYTEAFF.

The chain combines TRBV19 with TRBJ2-1, with D maybe TRBD1 (6 bases). From germline, CDR1 is LNHDA and CDR2 SQIVND (reference sequence). Trimming stripped 5 bases from V and 4 bases from J, with 6 bases between. This CDR3 region has 12 residues. In DNA, the CDR3 is TGTGCCAGTAGTGGACAGTACAATGAGCAGTTCTTC. Its translation: CASSGQYNEQFF.

The rearrangement links TRBV19 to TRBJ2-3; D not resolved. Trimming shortened V by 5 bases and J by 2 bases, and 11 bases separated the two germline ends. The germline CDR1 and CDR2 sequences are LNHDA and SQIVND (reference sequence). The CDR3 spans 14 residues. DNA of the CDR3: TGTGCCAGTAGTTGGGCAGCCTACACAGATACGCAGTATTTT. It codes for CASSWAAYTDTQYF.

In DNA, the CDR3 is TGTGCCAGCAGCCAAGACAGGGTATGGAGCTCCATATATTTT. This encodes CASSQDRVWSSIYF. The chain employs TRBV14 and TRBJ1-3, with D maybe TRBD1 (5 bases). The CDR3 length is 14 residues. V was shortened by 0 bases and J by 11 bases, with 14 bases between the two germline ends. Germline V gene lookup returns CDR1 SGHDN and CDR2 FVKESK.

This clone has just one count. The chain couples TRBV4-3 to TRBJ2-2, with 8 bases matching TRBD2. V dropped 0 bases and J dropped 1; count of bases not matched to a gene: 10. From germline, CDR1 is LGHNA and CDR2 YSLEER. This CDR3 is built from 19 residues. CDR3 protein: CASSQDRAGVILNTGELFF. In DNA, the CDR3 is TGCGCCAGCAGCCAAGATAGAGCGGGGGTGATCCTGAACACCGGGGAGCTGTTTTTT.

Concerning this clone itself: The sample has other DNA sequences that encode this CDR3 too. The genes are TRBV5-1 and TRBJ2-3; D may be TRBD2 (6 bases). CDR3 length: 15 amino acids. From germline, CDR1 is SGHRS and CDR2 YFSETQ. Trimming took off 3 bases at V and 0 bases at J, with 11 bases between the two ends. CDR3 region: CASSSRLGSTDTQYF. In DNA, the CDR3 is TGCGCCAGCAGCTCGAGACTAGGGAGCACAGATACGCAGTATTTT.

The rearrangement uses TRBV5-5 and TRBJ2-1; TRBD1 agrees at 8 bases. The CDR3 extends over 14 amino acids. The ends lost 6 bases at V and 3 bases at J; junction bases unmatched: 5. The germline gives CDR1 SGHKS, CDR2 YYEKEE (reference sequence). The CDR3 DNA sequence: TGTGCCAGCATCCAGGGGGCGGGCTACAATGAGCAGTTCTTC. Translation: CASIQGAGYNEQFF.

The chain recombines TRBV9 with TRBJ1-3; D is unresolved. The germline gives CDR1 SGDLS, CDR2 YYNGEE. The CDR3 is made up of 15 amino acids. V was pared by 1 base and J by 1 base, with 9 bases between. The CDR3 sequence is CASSVLPRSGNTIYF. CDR3 nucleotides: TGTGCCAGCAGCGTACTACCGAGGTCTGGAAACACCATATATTTT.

This sequence joins TRBV11-2 and TRBJ2-2; 9 bases agree with TRBD1. The germline CDR1 and CDR2 sequences are SGHAT and FQNNGV. The CDR3 has 16 amino acids. J was trimmed by 6 bases and V by 7 bases; bases with no gene match: 12. DNA for the CDR3: TGTGCCAGCAACCTACGTGGGACAGGGAGGGCCGGGGAGCTGTTTTTT. This codes for CASNLRGTGRAGELFF.

V and J are TRBV6-4 and TRBJ1-5, with D tentatively TRBD1 (5 bases). CDR1 and CDR2 from the germline V gene are MRHNA and SNTAGT. The length of the CDR3 is 13 residues. Trimming cost V 6 bases and J 7 bases, with 13 bases left between them. The CDR3 region is CASSRDGGQPQHF. The CDR3 region has the DNA TGTGCCAGCAGCCGGGACGGAGGGCAGCCCCAGCATTTT.

The gene calls are TRBV28 and TRBJ2-7, with D possibly TRBD1 on 6 matching bases. This CDR3 is 15 amino acids long. The germline gives CDR1 MDHEN, CDR2 SYDVKM. V was trimmed by 8 bases and J by 1 base, leaving 18 bases between them. The CDR3: CASDNPGHISYEQYF. CDR3 nucleotides: TGTGCCAGCGACAACCCGGGACACATATCCTACGAGCAGTACTTC.

The chain carries TRBV9 and TRBJ2-1; 7 nucleotides line up with TRBD1. Per the germline V gene, CDR1 is SGDLS and CDR2 is YYNGEE. The CDR3 contains 17 residues. V gave up 0 bases and J gave up 5 bases; unmatched junction bases: 11. DNA for the CDR3: TGTGCCAGCAGCGTAGCGATACAGGGGCCCCTAAACAATGAGCAGTTCTTC. Amino acids: CASSVAIQGPLNNEQFF.

A few counts support this clone. This chain links TRBV11-3 with TRBJ2-5; D is unclear. Germline values: CDR1 SGHNT, CDR2 YENEEA. V was pared by 3 bases and J by 5 bases, with 10 bases between. CDR3 length equals 13 residues. The CDR3 protein is CASSFLAQETQYF. DNA for the CDR3: TGTGCCAGCAGCTTCTTAGCCCAGGAGACCCAGTACTTC.

The chain joins TRBV2 to TRBJ2-6; perhaps TRBD1 as D (5 bases). CDR1 is SNHLY and CDR2 is FYNNEI in the germline V gene. There are 16 residues in the CDR3. V lost 2 bases to trimming and J lost 2 bases, with 10 bases between them. For the CDR3, the DNA is TGTGCCAGCAGTGAATGGGGCAGTACTGGGGCCAACGTCCTGACTTTC. It yields the protein CASSEWGSTGANVLTF. The full variable domain, with the rest looked up from reference TRBV2 and TRBJ2-6, is EPEVTQTPSHQVTQMGQEVILRCVPISNHLYFYWYRQILGQKVEFLVSFYNNEISEKSEIFDDQFSVERPDGSNFTLKIRSTKLEDSAMYFCASSEWGSTGANVLTFGAGSRLTVL.

In its sample, this clone was seen once. The chain carries TRBV6-6 and TRBJ2-7, with 12 bases aligning to TRBD2. The CDR3 runs 15 residues. V lost 6 bases to trimming and J lost 1 base; unmatched junction nucleotides: 4. The germline CDR1 and CDR2 sequences are MNHNY and SVGAGI (reference sequence). The CDR3 reads CASSFGLAGSYEQYF. Here the CDR3 DNA reads TGTGCCAGCAGCTTCGGACTAGCGGGGTCCTACGAGCAGTACTTC.

The chain couples TRBV9 to TRBJ2-1, with 9 bases that match TRBD2. This CDR3 is 16 amino acids long. CDR1 and CDR2 from the germline V gene are SGDLS and YYNGEE. The junction had 5 bases not matched to a gene; V was cut back by 0 bases and J by 4 bases. CDR3 coding DNA: TGTGCCAGCAGCGTAGAGGGGACTAGCCCGTACAATGAGCAGTTCTTC. Residues: CASSVEGTSPYNEQFF.

The chain couples TRBV10-3 to TRBJ2-1; 11 bases match TRBD2. The germline CDR1 and CDR2 sequences are ENHRY and SYGVKD. V lost 10 bases to trimming and J lost 1 base; unmatched junction nucleotides: 6. The CDR3 sequence is 15 residues long. In nucleotides, the CDR3 is TGTGCCACTACTAGCGGGAGAGGATCCTACAATGAGCAGTTCTTC. Protein: CATTSGRGSYNEQFF.

The genes are TRBV5-1 and TRBJ2-3; 11 bases map to TRBD2. From germline, CDR1 is SGHRS and CDR2 YFSETQ. V trimming: 0 bases; J trimming: 0 bases; junction bases outside the gene matches: 15. The CDR3 covers 21 residues. This CDR3 is CASSLAGTSGTGPASTDTQYF. In DNA form, the CDR3 reads TGCGCCAGCAGCTTGGCAGGGACTAGCGGTACCGGACCAGCTAGCACAGATACGCAGTATTTT.

The rearrangement joins TRBV7-8 to TRBJ2-2; 11 nucleotides line up with TRBD2. V lost 3 bases and J lost 7; bases outside the gene matches: 10. The CDR3 has 17 amino acids. Germline V gene data show CDR1 as SGHVS and CDR2 as FQNEAQ. The CDR3 region is CASSFSGGASRSGELFF. DNA for the CDR3: TGTGCCAGCAGCTTTAGCGGGGGGGCCAGTCGTAGCGGGGAGCTGTTTTTT. The complete variable domain, with remaining parts taken from reference TRBV7-8 and TRBJ2-2, reads GAGVSQSPRYKVAKRGQDVALRCDPISGHVSLFWYQQALGQGPEFLTYFQNEAQLDKSGLPSDRFFAERPEGSVSTLKIQRTQQEDSAVYLCASSFSGGASRSGELFFGEGSRLTVL.

The genes are TRBV10-3 and TRBJ2-3, with TRBD2 matching 11 bases. The CDR3 sequence is 16 residues long. After removal of 6 bases from V and 5 bases from J, the junction contained 10 bases not matched to a gene. Germline CDR1 reads ENHRY; CDR2 reads SYGVKD. CDR3 region: CAIRMGLAGGEDTQYF. DNA of the CDR3: TGTGCCATCAGGATGGGGCTAGCGGGGGGTGAAGATACGCAGTATTTT.

This clone was seen a few times. The sample carries other DNA sequences with the same CDR3. The chain combines TRBV5-8 with TRBJ2-3; 14 nucleotides match TRBD2. This CDR3 region has 17 residues. J was trimmed by 1 base and V by 3 bases; bases with no gene match: 4. The V gene's germline CDR1 is SGHTS and CDR2 YDEGEE. This CDR3 reads CASSSGTSGGGTDTQYF. For the CDR3, the DNA is TGTGCCAGCAGCTCGGGGACTAGCGGGGGTGGCACAGATACGCAGTATTTT.

This chain links TRBV9 with TRBJ1-2; D is ambiguous. Looked up from germline, CDR1 is SGDLS and CDR2 is YYNGEE. V shed 3 bases and J shed 5 bases, with 8 bases lying between them. This CDR3 contains 12 residues. The CDR3, as DNA: TGTGCCAGCAGCGCCCAGGAATATGGCTACACCTTC. Encoded protein: CASSAQEYGYTF.

The DNA for the CDR3 is TGTGCCAGCAGCGTAAGGAGGCGGGATAGCAATCAGCCCCAGCATTTT. The encoded protein is CASSVRRRDSNQPQHF. V and J are TRBV9 and TRBJ1-5; D is unclear. With 1 base removed from V and 0 bases from J, the gap between germline ends came to 11 bases. This CDR3 region has 16 residues. CDR1 is SGDLS and CDR2 is YYNGEE in the germline V gene.

V and J are TRBV5-1 and TRBJ1-3; D is undetermined. The CDR3 has 14 amino acids. The V end lost 0 bases, the J end lost 2 bases, and 6 bases lay between the germline ends. CDR1 and CDR2 (germline): SGHRS, YFSETQ. The CDR3: CASSLALPGNTIYF. In DNA, the CDR3 is TGCGCCAGCAGCTTGGCGCTACCTGGAAACACCATATATTTT.

The V and J genes are TRBV9 and TRBJ2-7, with TRBD2 matching 10 bases. CDR1 and CDR2 (germline): SGDLS, YYNGEE. This CDR3 contains 16 residues. V gave up 0 bases and J gave up 7 bases; unmatched junction bases: 10. The CDR3 spells CASSVGLAGAAGEQYF. The CDR3 region has the DNA TGTGCCAGCAGCGTAGGGCTAGCGGGGGCCGCGGGGGAGCAGTACTTC.

In this sample, this clone is medium-sized. This chain connects TRBV25-1 to TRBJ1-5, with a weak D call TRBD1 (5 bases). V lost 3 bases to trimming and J lost 4 bases, with 10 bases between them. Germline loops: CDR1 MGHDK, CDR2 SYGVNS. This CDR3 comprises 14 residues. The CDR3 spells CASSERGGNQPQHF. For the CDR3, the DNA is TGTGCCAGCAGTGAGAGGGGAGGGAATCAGCCCCAGCATTTT.

The V call is TRBV12-5, the J call TRBJ1-3; D is perhaps TRBD1 (6 bases). The V gene lost 6 bases and the J gene lost 1 base, with 13 bases spanning the gap. The length of the CDR3 is 15 residues. Germline CDR1 is LGHNT and CDR2 is FRNRAP. CDR3 protein: CASGQTGLSGNTIYF. The CDR3 DNA is TGTGCTAGTGGCCAGACAGGCTTATCTGGAAACACCATATATTTT.

This chain links TRBV5-1 with TRBJ2-3; no clear D. The germline V and J ends were trimmed by 0 bases and 6 bases, with 17 bases remaining between them. Per the germline V gene, CDR1 is SGHRS and CDR2 is YFSETQ. The CDR3 length is 16 residues. This CDR3 reads CASSLAGDSLRDTQYF. The CDR3 nucleotides read TGCGCCAGCAGCTTGGCCGGCGACTCCCTGCGGGATACGCAGTATTTT.

The chain recombines TRBV21-1 with TRBJ2-5; the table's D call, TRBD2, was not checked against the DNA. TRBV21-1 is given as a pseudogene. This CDR3 has 19 amino acids. The CDR3 DNA follows: TGTGCCAGCAGCAAAGTTTCAGGACATCGAGGCGGGAGACAAGAGACCCAGTACTTC. As protein: CASSKVSGHRGGRQETQYF.

The V gene is TRBV7-7, the J gene TRBJ2-1; D perhaps matches TRBD2 (7 bases). Germline V gives CDR1 SSHAT, CDR2 FNYEAQ (reference sequence). The germline V and J ends were trimmed by 1 base and 4 bases, with 11 bases remaining between them. The CDR3 sequence is 15 residues long. The CDR3 loop reads CASSLGGGPYNEQFF. CDR3 bases: TGTGCCAGCAGCTTAGGGGGGGGCCCTTACAATGAGCAGTTCTTC.